The clone carrying this TCR beta chain was seen just once. Antigen: not known. The data are from a study of OX40 agonist ivuxolimab in advanced cancers. General study points: More expanded clones were seen, on average, in CD8+ T cells than in CD4+.

Germline V CDR1 and CDR2: SGHNT, YENEEA. The trim removed 3 bases at V and 6 bases at J, leaving 6 bases unmatched. The CDR3 loop spans 16 amino acids. The data were produced by immunoSEQ multiplex PCR, yet TCRdb's version contains in-frame clones alone and is incomplete. The sample records over 45,000 clones, approximately 80% being singletons. The TCR sequence derives from an adult with an advanced solid tumor such as melanoma, head and neck, liver or kidney cancer. Here the sequenced sample was CD4+ or CD8+ T cells sorted from blood, taken in a trial of the OX40 agonist ivuxolimab. The J gene is TRBJ2-2, the V gene TRBV11-3; 11 bases line up with TRBD1. The CDR3: CASSFGQGAFAGELFF. DNA of the CDR3: TGTGCCAGCAGCTTCGGACAGGGGGCATTCGCCGGGGAGCTGTTTTTT. Filled out from reference TRBV11-3 and TRBJ2-2, the complete variable domain reads EAGVVQSPRYKIIEKKQPVAFWCNPISGHNTLYWYLQNLGQGPELLIRYENEEAVDDSQLPKDRFSAERLKGVDSTLKIQPAELGDSAVYLCASSFGQGAFAGELFFGEGSRLTVL.